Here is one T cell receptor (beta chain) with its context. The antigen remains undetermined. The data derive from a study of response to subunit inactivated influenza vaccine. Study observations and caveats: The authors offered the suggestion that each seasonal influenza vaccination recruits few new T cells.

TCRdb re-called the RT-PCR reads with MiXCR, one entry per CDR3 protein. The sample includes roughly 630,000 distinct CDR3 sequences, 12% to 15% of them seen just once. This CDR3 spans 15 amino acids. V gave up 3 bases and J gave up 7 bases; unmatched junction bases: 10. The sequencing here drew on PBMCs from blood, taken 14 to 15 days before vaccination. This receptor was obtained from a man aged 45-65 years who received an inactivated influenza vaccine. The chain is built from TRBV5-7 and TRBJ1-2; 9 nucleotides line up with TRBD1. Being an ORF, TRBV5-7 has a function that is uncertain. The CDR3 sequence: CASSWDRDISGGYTF. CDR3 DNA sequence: TGTGCCAGCAGCTGGGACAGGGATATTTCAGGTGGCTACACCTTC.